This T cell receptor beta chain was retrieved from a study of preoperative IRX-2 immunotherapy in early breast cancer. V gave up 6 bases and J gave up 4 bases; unmatched junction bases: 7. Germline assignment: CDR1 SSHAT and CDR2 FNYEAQ (reference sequence). The CDR3 loop spans 15 amino acids. Treatment in this sample: preoperative locoregional IRX-2 cytokine immunotherapy. Samples came from a phase Ib trial of preoperative locoregional IRX-2 cytokine immunotherapy. Profiled with immunoSEQ multiplex PCR; TCRdb holds only in-frame clones, not every one. The sample lists 40,000 to 50,000 clones; approximately 80% were seen once.

The chain carries TRBV7-7 and TRBJ2-3, with 10 bases aligning to TRBD2. The material sequenced was tumor tissue, taken after IRX-2 immunotherapy. The sequence derives from a human donor with breast cancer. Here the CDR3 reads CASRDLAGVSDTQYF. The DNA of the CDR3 is TGTGCCAGCAGAGACCTAGCGGGAGTTTCAGATACGCAGTATTTT.